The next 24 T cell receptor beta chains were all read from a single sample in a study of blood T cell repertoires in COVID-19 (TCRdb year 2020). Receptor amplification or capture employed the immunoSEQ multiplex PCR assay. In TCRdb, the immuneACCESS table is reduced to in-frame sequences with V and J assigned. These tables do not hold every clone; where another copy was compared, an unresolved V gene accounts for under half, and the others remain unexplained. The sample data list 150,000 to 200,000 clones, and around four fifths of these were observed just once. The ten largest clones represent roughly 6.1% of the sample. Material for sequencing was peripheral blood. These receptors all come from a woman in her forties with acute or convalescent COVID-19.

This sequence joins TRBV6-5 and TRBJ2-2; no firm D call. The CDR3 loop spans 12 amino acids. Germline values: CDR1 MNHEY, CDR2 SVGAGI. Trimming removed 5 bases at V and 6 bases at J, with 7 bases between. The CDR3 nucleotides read TGTGCCAGCAGTAGAGTCTCCGGGGAGCTGTTTTTT. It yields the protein CASSRVSGELFF.

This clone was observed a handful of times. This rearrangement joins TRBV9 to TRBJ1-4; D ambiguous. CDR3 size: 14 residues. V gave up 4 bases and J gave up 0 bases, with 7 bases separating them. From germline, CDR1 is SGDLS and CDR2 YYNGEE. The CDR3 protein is CASSLTATNEKLFF. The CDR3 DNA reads TGTGCCAGCAGCCTCACAGCAACTAATGAAAAACTGTTTTTT.

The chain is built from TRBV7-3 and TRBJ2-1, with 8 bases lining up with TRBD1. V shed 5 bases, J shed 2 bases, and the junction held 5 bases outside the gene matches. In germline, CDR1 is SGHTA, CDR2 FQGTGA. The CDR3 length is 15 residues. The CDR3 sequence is CASSPTGGTYNEQFF. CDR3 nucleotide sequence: TGTGCCAGCAGCCCCACAGGGGGTACCTACAATGAGCAGTTCTTC. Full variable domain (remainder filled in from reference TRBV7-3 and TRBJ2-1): GAGVSQTPSNKVTEKGKYVELRCDPISGHTALYWYRQSLGQGPEFLIYFQGTGAADDSGLPNDRFFAVRPEGSVSTLKIQRTERGDSAVYLCASSPTGGTYNEQFFGPGTRLTVL.

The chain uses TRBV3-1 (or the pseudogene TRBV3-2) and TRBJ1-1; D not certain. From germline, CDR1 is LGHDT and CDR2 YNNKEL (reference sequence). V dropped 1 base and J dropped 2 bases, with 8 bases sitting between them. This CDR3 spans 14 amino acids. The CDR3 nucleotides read TGTGCCAGCAGCCAAGGGTACTTTAACACTGAAGCTTTCTTT. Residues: CASSQGYFNTEAFF.

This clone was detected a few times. The CDR3 reads CASSEATTGNNEQFF. CDR3 in DNA: TGTGCCAGCAGTGAAGCGACGACAGGGAACAATGAGCAGTTCTTC. V and J are TRBV2 and TRBJ2-1; 7 positions agree with TRBD1. The CDR3 has 15 amino acids. Germline lookup yields CDR1 SNHLY and CDR2 FYNNEI. The junction had 4 bases not matched to a gene; V was cut back by 0 bases and J by 5 bases.

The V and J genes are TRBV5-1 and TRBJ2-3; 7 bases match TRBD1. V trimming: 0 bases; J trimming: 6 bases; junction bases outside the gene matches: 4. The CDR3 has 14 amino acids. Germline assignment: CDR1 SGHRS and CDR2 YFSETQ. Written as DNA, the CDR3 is TGCGCCAGCAGCTTGGGACAGGGAATGGATACGCAGTATTTT. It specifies CASSLGQGMDTQYF.

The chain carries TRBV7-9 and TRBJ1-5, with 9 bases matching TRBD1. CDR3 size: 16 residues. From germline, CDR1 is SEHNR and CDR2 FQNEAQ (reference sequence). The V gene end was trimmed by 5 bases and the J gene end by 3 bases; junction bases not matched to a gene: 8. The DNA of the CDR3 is TGTGCCAGCAGCAAGCGGACAGGGGCGGACAATCAGCCCCAGCATTTT. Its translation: CASSKRTGADNQPQHF.

DNA for the CDR3: TGTGCCAGCAGCCGGGACAGGGGGCGCAATGGCTACACCTTC. Translation: CASSRDRGRNGYTF. The chain employs TRBV5-4 and TRBJ1-2; 12 nucleotides line up with TRBD1. The V gene end was trimmed by 4 bases and the J gene end by 6 bases; junction bases not matched to a gene: 4. Germline V gives CDR1 SGHNT, CDR2 YYREEE (reference sequence). The CDR3 runs to 14 residues.

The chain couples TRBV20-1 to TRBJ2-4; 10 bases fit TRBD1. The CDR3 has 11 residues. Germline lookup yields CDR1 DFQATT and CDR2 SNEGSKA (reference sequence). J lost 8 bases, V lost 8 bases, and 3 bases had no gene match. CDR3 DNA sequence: TGCAGTTCCGGGACAGGGGACATTCAGTACTTC. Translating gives CSSGTGDIQYF.

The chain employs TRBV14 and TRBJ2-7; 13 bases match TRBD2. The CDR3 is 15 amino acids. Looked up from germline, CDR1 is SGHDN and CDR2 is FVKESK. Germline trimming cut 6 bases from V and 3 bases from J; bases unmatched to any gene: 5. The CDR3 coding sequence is TGTGCCAGCAGACGGACTAGCGGGAGTAACTACGAGCAGTACTTC. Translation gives CASRRTSGSNYEQYF.

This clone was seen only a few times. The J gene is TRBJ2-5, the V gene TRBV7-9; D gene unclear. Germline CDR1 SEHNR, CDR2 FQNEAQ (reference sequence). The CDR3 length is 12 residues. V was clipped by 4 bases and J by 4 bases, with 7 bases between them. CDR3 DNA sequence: TGTGCCAGCAGCTCGCCGAGAGAGACCCAGTACTTC. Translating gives CASSSPRETQYF.

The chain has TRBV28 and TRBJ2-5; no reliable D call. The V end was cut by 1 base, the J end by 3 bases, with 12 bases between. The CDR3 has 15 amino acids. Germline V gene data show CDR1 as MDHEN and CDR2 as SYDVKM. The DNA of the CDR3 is TGTGCCAGCAGTTTATTAGGAGATACCAAAGAGACCCAGTACTTC. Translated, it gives CASSLLGDTKETQYF.

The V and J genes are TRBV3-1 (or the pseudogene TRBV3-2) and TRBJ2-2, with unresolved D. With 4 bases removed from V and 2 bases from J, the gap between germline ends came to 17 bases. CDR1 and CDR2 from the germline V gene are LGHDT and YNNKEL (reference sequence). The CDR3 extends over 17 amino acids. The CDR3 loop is CASSPLGTTGNTGELFF. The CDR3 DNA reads TGTGCCAGCAGCCCCTTAGGTACTACCGGTAACACCGGGGAGCTGTTTTTT.

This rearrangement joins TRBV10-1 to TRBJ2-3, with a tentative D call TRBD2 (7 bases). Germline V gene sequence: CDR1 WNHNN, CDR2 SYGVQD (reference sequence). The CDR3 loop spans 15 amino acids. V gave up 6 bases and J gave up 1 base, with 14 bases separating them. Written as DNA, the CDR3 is TGCGCCAGCAGCCAGCGGGGACATTGCACAGATACGCAGTATTTT. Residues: CASSQRGHCTDTQYF.

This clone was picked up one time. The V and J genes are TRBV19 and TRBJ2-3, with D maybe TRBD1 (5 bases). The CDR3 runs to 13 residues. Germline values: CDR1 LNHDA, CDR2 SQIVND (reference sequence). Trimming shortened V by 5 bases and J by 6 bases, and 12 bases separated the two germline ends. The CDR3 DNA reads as TGTGCCAGTAGTGCCAGGGCCAGGGATACGCAGTATTTT. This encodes CASSARARDTQYF.

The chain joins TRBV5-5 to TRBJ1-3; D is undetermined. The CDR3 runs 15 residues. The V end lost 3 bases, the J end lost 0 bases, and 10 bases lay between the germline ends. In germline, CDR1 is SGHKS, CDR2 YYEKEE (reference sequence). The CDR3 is CASSSTQFSGNTIYF. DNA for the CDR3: TGTGCCAGCAGCTCGACACAGTTCTCTGGAAACACCATATATTTT.

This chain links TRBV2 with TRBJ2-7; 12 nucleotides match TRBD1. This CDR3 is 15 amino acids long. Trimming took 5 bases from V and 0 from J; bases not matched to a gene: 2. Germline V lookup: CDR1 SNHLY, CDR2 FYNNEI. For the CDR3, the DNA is TGTGCCAGCAGTACGGGACAGGGGGCCTCCTACGAGCAGTACTTC. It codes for CASSTGQGASYEQYF.

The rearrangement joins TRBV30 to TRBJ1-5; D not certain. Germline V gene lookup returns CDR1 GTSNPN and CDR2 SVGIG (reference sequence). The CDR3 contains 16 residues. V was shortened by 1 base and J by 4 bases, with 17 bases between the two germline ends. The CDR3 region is CAWSGRGRGRNQPQHF. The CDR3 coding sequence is TGTGCCTGGAGTGGAAGAGGACGCGGGAGGAATCAGCCCCAGCATTTT.

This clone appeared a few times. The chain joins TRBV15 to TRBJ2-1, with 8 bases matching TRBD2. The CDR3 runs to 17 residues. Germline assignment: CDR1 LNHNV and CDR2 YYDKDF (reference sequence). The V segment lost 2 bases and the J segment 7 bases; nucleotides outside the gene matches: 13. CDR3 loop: CATSRSIGTRRSNEQFF. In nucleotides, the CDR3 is TGTGCCACCAGCAGATCTATCGGGACTAGGAGATCGAATGAGCAGTTCTTC.

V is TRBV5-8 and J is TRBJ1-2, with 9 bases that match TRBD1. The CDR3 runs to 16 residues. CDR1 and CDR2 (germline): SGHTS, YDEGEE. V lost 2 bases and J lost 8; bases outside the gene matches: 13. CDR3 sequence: CASSFYPLQGAGGYTF. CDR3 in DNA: TGTGCCAGCAGCTTCTACCCCCTACAGGGGGCGGGGGGCTACACCTTC.

The CDR3 DNA follows: TGTGCCAGCTCACTAGCGGATTCCTACAATGAGCAGTTCTTC. It codes for CASSLADSYNEQFF. The chain joins TRBV6-6 to TRBJ2-1; TRBD2 aligns across 8 bases. V was clipped by 8 bases and J by 1 base; unmatched bases: 4. The CDR3 loop spans 14 amino acids. Germline loops: CDR1 MNHNY, CDR2 SVGAGI (reference sequence).

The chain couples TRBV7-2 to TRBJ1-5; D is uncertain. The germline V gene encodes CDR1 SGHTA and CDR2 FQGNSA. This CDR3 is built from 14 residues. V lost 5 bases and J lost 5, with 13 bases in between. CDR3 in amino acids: CASSLHREYQPQHF. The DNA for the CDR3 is TGTGCCAGCAGCCTCCACCGCGAATATCAGCCCCAGCATTTT.

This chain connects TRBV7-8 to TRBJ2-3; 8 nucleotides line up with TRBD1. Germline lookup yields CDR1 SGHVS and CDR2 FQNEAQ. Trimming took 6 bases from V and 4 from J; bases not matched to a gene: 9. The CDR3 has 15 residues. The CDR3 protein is CASSLNRGASDTQYF. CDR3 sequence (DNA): TGTGCCAGCAGTCTAAACAGGGGGGCATCAGATACGCAGTATTTT.

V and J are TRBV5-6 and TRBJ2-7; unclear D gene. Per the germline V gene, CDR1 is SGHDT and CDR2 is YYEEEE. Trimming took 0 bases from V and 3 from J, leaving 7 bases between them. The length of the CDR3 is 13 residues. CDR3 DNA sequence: TGTGCCAGCAGCTTGGGTTCGGGCTACGAGCAGTACTTC. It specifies CASSLGSGYEQYF.